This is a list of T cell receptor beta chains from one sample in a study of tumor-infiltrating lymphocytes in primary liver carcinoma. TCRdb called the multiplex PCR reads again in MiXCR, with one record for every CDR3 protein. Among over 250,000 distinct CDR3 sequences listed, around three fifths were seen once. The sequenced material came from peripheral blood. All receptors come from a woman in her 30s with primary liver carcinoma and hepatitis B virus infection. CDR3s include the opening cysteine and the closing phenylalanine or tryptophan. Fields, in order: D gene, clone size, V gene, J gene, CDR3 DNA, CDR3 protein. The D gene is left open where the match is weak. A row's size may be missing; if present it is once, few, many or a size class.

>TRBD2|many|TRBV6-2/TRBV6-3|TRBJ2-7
TGTGCCAGCCGATTAGCGGGACTAAACGAGCAGTACTTC
CASRLAGLNEQYF
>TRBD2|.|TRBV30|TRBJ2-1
TGTGCCTGGAGTCCCGGACTAGCGGAGGGCAATGAGCAGTTCTTC
CAWSPGLAEGNEQFF
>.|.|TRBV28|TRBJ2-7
TGTGCCAGCAGTTTCCGGCGGGTCGAGCAGTACTTC
CASSFRRVEQYF
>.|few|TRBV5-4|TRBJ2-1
TGTGCCAGCAGCTTGAGTGTGGCTAGCACCCACAATGGGCAGTTCTTC
CASSLSVASTHNGQFF
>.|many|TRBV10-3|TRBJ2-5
TGTGCCATCAGTAGCCGAATAAACGGACAAGAGACCCAGTACTTC
CAISSRINGQETQYF
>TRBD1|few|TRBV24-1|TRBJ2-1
TGTGCCACCAGTGACCACGACAGGGGAGGACCAACGTTCTACAATGAGCAGTTCTTC
CATSDHDRGGPTFYNEQFF
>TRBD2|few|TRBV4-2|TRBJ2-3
TGTGCCAGCAGCCAGGACCTCCTAGCGGGAGATACGCAGTATTTT
CASSQDLLAGDTQYF
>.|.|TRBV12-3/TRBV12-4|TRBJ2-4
TGTGCCAGCAGTTTGGGGGCCTTTGCATACTTC
CASSLGAFAYF
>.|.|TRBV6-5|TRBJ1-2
TGTGCCAGCAGTTACTCGTTTCCCCAGGGTCCCATGGGCTACACCTTC
CASSYSFPQGPMGYTF
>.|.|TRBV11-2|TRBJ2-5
TGTGTCAGCAGCTTAGATCGGAGCGGTCCCTTTTCCGGGGTTCGGGAGACCCAGTACTTC
CVSSLDRSGPFSGVRETQYF
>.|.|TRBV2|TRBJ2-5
TGTGTCAGCATTGGTGGACACCGGGAGACCCAGTACTTC
CVSIGGHRETQYF
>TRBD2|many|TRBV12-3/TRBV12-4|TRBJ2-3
TGTGCCAGCAGTCTCAGACTAGCGGGAGGGCCCACAGATACGCAGTATTTT
CASSLRLAGGPTDTQYF
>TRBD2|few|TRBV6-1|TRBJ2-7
TGTGCCAGCAGTGAAAGGACTAGCGGGAGTCACTACGAGCAGTACTTC
CASSERTSGSHYEQYF
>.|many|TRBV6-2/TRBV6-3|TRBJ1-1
TGTGCCAGCAGTTGGGGGTCTGGCACTGAAGCTTTCTTT
CASSWGSGTEAFF
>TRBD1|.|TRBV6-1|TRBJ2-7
TGTGCCAGCAGGACCCGGACAGGGGCCTTCTACGAGCAGTACTTC
CASRTRTGAFYEQYF
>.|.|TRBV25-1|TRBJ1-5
TGTGCCAGCAGTGTAGCGGGAAGCAATCAGCCCCAGCATTTT
CASSVAGSNQPQHF
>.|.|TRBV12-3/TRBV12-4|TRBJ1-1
TGTGTCAGCAGCCAACTCCCCGAGGGGAAGGGGGGGGCTGAAGCTTTCTTT
CVSSQLPEGKGGAEAFF
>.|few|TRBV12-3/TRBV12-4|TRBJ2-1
TGTGCCAGCACCAACCTGGACAGAATGTACAATGAGCAGTTCTTC
CASTNLDRMYNEQFF
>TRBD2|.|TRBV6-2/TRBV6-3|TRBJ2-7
TGTGCCAGCAGCCCCGGGACTAGCGGACGCCCTCAGTACTTC
CASSPGTSGRPQYF
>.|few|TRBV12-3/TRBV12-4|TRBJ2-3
TGTGCCAGCAGTTTAGCGCTGGTGGATACGCAGTATTTT
CASSLALVDTQYF
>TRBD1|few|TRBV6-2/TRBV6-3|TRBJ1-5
TGTGCCAGCAGCCGCAACAGGGGTGGCAATCAGCTCCAGCATTTT
CASSRNRGGNQLQHF
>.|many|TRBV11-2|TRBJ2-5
TGTGCCAGCAGCTCCAGACTCAGTCGGGAGACCCAGTACTTC
CASSSRLSRETQYF
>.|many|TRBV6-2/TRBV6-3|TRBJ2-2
TGTGCCAGCAGTTACTCTCGGGGGAGAGGGAACACCGGGGAGCTGTTTTTT
CASSYSRGRGNTGELFF
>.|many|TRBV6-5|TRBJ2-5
TGTGCCAGCAGTTGGCGGGACTCTCGGACCCAGTACTTC
CASSWRDSRTQYF
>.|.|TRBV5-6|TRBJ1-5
TGTGCCGGCAATCAACGGGGCCGGCGCAATCAGCCCCAGCATTTT
CAGNQRGRRNQPQHF
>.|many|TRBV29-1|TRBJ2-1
TGCAGCGCCTTCGGGACTGCTTACAATGAGCAGTTCTTC
CSAFGTAYNEQFF
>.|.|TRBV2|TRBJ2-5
TGTGCCAGCAGTGCAGCATTCCAAGAGACCCAGTACTTC
CASSAAFQETQYF
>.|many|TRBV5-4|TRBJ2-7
TGTGCCAGCAGCGGAGGGACTTCCTCCTACGAGCAGTACTTC
CASSGGTSSYEQYF
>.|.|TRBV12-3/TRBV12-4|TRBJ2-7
TGTGCCAGCAGCCTTGGGCCCTACAAGCAGTACTTC
CASSLGPYKQYF
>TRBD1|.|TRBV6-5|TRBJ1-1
TGTGTCAGCAGTAGTGGGACAGCCTACACTGAAGCTTTCTTT
CVSSSGTAYTEAFF
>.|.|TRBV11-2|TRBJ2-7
TGTGCCAGCAACTTAGGTCCCACTGAGCAGTACTTC
CASNLGPTEQYF